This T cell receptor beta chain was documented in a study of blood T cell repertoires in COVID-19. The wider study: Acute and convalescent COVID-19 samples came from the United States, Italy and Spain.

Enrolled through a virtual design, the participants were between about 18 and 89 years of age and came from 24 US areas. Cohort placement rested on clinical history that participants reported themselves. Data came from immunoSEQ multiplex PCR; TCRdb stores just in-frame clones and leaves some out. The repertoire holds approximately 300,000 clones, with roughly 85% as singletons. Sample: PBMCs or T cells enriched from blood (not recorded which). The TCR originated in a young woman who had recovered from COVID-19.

The CDR3: CASSPLNRRQQKTGVEQYF. CDR3 DNA sequence: TGTGCCAGCAGTCCCCTCAACAGAAGACAACAGAAGACAGGGGTCGAGCAGTACTTC. The chain has TRBV28 and TRBJ2-7; 8 bases are a match to TRBD1. Germline CDR1 MDHEN, CDR2 SYDVKM. The CDR3 consists of 19 residues. Trimming removed 5 bases from V and 6 bases from J; junction bases left unmatched: 24. Based on the CDR3 plus reference TRBV28 and TRBJ2-7, the full variable domain is DVKVTQSSRYLVKRTGEKVFLECVQDMDHENMFWYRQDPGLGLRLIYFSYDVKMKEKGDIPEGYSVSREKKERFSLILESASTNQTSMYLCASSPLNRRQQKTGVEQYFGPGTRLTVT.